Presented here are 18 T cell receptor beta chains from one specimen sequenced in a study of shared clonotypes between healthy human individuals. Profiled with immunoSEQ multiplex PCR; TCRdb holds only in-frame clones, not every one. The sample carries about 960,000 clones, over 75% recorded once. Material for sequencing was memory CD4+ T cells sorted from blood. The subset is: CD45RA-negative fraction. The receptors come from a man between 18 and 35 years old in good health.

This clone appeared a few times. This chain uses TRBV27 with TRBJ2-5, with TRBD1 identical over 9 bases. Germline V lookup: CDR1 MNHEY, CDR2 SMNVEV (reference sequence). This CDR3 has 15 amino acids. With V trimmed by 3 bases and J by 5 bases, 7 bases remained unmatched. The CDR3 loop is CASSLGQGMWETQYF. The CDR3 DNA follows: TGTGCCAGCAGTTTGGGACAGGGAATGTGGGAGACCCAGTACTTC.

The chain links TRBV30 to TRBJ1-2, with D maybe TRBD1 (6 bases). Germline-derived CDR1 and CDR2 are GTSNPN and SVGIG (reference sequence). V was pared by 2 bases and J by 9 bases, with 13 bases between. This CDR3 contains 12 residues. As DNA, the CDR3 is TGTGCCTGGAGTCGACTAGGACAGCGCTACACCTTC. Translated, it gives CAWSRLGQRYTF. Filled out from reference TRBV30 and TRBJ1-2, the complete variable domain reads SQTIHQWPATLVQPVGSPLSLECTVEGTSNPNLYWYRQAAGRGLQLLFYSVGIGQISSEVPQNLSASRPQDRQFILSSKKLLLSDSGFYLCAWSRLGQRYTFGSGTRLTVV.

V is TRBV4-3 and J is TRBJ1-2; D perhaps matches TRBD1 (6 bases). CDR1 LGHNA and CDR2 YSLEER come from the germline V gene. This CDR3 region has 14 residues. The ends were cut back, 4 bases at V and 5 bases at J, with 14 bases in the middle. This CDR3 reads CASSLRGGIYGYTF. CDR3 nucleotides: TGCGCCAGCAGCCTAAGGGGGGGGATATATGGCTACACCTTC.

The V call is TRBV7-9, the J call TRBJ2-3, with 12 bases fitting TRBD1. This CDR3 comprises 16 residues. Germline V gives CDR1 SEHNR, CDR2 FQNEAQ (reference sequence). V dropped 4 bases and J dropped 3; count of bases not matched to a gene: 5. The DNA for the CDR3 is TGTGCCAGCAGCTCCGGGACAGGGGGCGGGACAGATACGCAGTATTTT. It yields the protein CASSSGTGGGTDTQYF. The full variable domain, completed using reference TRBV7-9 and TRBJ2-3, is DTGVSQNPRHKITKRGQNVTFRCDPISEHNRLYWYRQTLGQGPEFLTYFQNEAQLEKSRLLSDRFSAERPKGSFSTLEIQRTEQGDSAMYLCASSSGTGGGTDTQYFGPGTRLTVL.

The genes are TRBV28 and TRBJ2-4; D is possibly TRBD2 (5 bases). Trimming cost V 6 bases and J 6 bases, with 15 bases left between them. This CDR3 has 14 residues. The V gene's germline CDR1 is MDHEN and CDR2 SYDVKM. The CDR3: CASRLGLAGNIQYF. DNA for the CDR3: TGTGCCAGCAGGCTCGGGCTAGCCGGAAACATTCAGTACTTC.

The chain couples TRBV11-2 to TRBJ2-1; TRBD2 matches at 11 bases. This CDR3 spans 16 amino acids. J gave up 2 bases and V 5 bases, and 5 bases lay outside the gene matches. Germline values: CDR1 SGHAT, CDR2 FQNNGV. CDR3 coding DNA: TGTGCCAGCAGCGAGACTAGCGGGATTACCTACAATGAGCAGTTCTTC. It translates to CASSETSGITYNEQFF.

This rearrangement joins TRBV2 to TRBJ2-1, with D possibly matching TRBD2 (5 bases). V dropped 5 bases and J dropped 4 bases, with 18 bases sitting between them. The CDR3 has 16 residues. The germline gives CDR1 SNHLY, CDR2 FYNNEI. CDR3 amino acids: CASSLLERMSYNEQFF. The CDR3 region has the DNA TGTGCCAGCAGTCTACTAGAGCGGATGTCTTACAATGAGCAGTTCTTC.

The chain joins TRBV19 to TRBJ2-3; the D is unclear. From germline, CDR1 is LNHDA and CDR2 SQIVND (reference sequence). Trimming pared 3 bases from V and 4 bases from J, leaving 8 bases between. The CDR3 runs 13 residues. Here the CDR3 reads CASSIGPSDTQYF. For the CDR3, the DNA is TGTGCCAGTAGTATTGGGCCGTCAGATACGCAGTATTTT. Variable domain in full (rest from reference TRBV19 and TRBJ2-3): DGGITQSPKYLFRKEGQNVTLSCEQNLNHDAMYWYRQDPGQGLRLIYYSQIVNDFQKGDIAEGYSVSREKKESFPLTVTSAQKNPTAFYLCASSIGPSDTQYFGPGTRLTVL.

The chain uses TRBV6-5 and TRBJ2-4; D ambiguous. The CDR3 has 13 residues. Deletions cut 5 bases from V and 5 bases from J, with 10 bases between. CDR1 and CDR2 from the germline V gene are MNHEY and SVGAGI. The CDR3 nucleotides read TGTGCCAGCAGTCGGACGGTACAAAACATTCAGTACTTC. This sequence encodes CASSRTVQNIQYF.

This rearrangement joins TRBV7-9 to TRBJ1-2; D is ambiguous. CDR1 is SEHNR and CDR2 is FQNEAQ in the germline V gene (reference sequence). V was pared by 7 bases and J by 4 bases, with 16 bases between. This CDR3 comprises 14 residues. CDR3 coding DNA: TGTGCCAGCACCGTTATTGACTTGGGCTATGGCTACACCTTC. Translating gives CASTVIDLGYGYTF.

V and J are TRBV6-8 and TRBJ1-4; 10 nucleotides match TRBD1. This CDR3 is built from 20 residues. CDR1 and CDR2 from the germline V gene are MNHGY and SAAAGT. The ends lost 0 bases at V and 8 bases at J; junction bases unmatched: 18. Here the CDR3 reads CASSYSRVFLRRDRGEKLFF. CDR3 DNA sequence: TGTGCCAGCAGTTACTCGAGGGTTTTTCTGCGCCGGGACAGGGGCGAAAAACTGTTTTTT.

The V call is TRBV28, the J call TRBJ1-2, with 7 bases aligning to TRBD1. V shed 8 bases and J 7 bases; nucleotides not matched to a gene: 10. CDR3 length: 13 amino acids. Germline V gene data show CDR1 as MDHEN and CDR2 as SYDVKM. In nucleotides, the CDR3 is TGTGCCAGCCTTCACAGGGGACTGGGTGGCTACACCTTC. Encoded protein: CASLHRGLGGYTF.

The V call is TRBV6-5, the J call TRBJ2-7; TRBD2 is a possible D gene (5 bases). The ends were cut back, 8 bases at V and 7 bases at J, with 12 bases in the middle. The CDR3 sequence is 11 residues long. The germline V gene encodes CDR1 MNHEY and CDR2 SVGAGI. CDR3 sequence reads: CASFRSGEQYF. CDR3 coding DNA: TGTGCCAGCTTCCGTTCGGGGGAGCAGTACTTC.

The chain uses TRBV19 and TRBJ2-3; D possibly matches TRBD1 or TRBD2 (5 bases each). This CDR3 spans 19 amino acids. Germline CDR1 reads LNHDA; CDR2 reads SQIVND (reference sequence). Deletions cut 5 bases from V and 2 bases from J, with 26 bases between. The CDR3 is CASSDTLGTDIYYTDTQYF. CDR3 coding DNA: TGTGCCAGTAGTGACACCCTGGGGACGGATATTTACTACACAGATACGCAGTATTTT. The full variable domain, its missing parts supplied by reference TRBV19 and TRBJ2-3, is DGGITQSPKYLFRKEGQNVTLSCEQNLNHDAMYWYRQDPGQGLRLIYYSQIVNDFQKGDIAEGYSVSREKKESFPLTVTSAQKNPTAFYLCASSDTLGTDIYYTDTQYFGPGTRLTVL.

On this clone itself: A much larger clone is a single base away; this may be a read error. Other DNA sequences in this sample translate to the same CDR3. The chain uses TRBV4-3 and TRBJ2-7, with D perhaps matching TRBD2 (6 bases). The V and J ends lost 0 bases and 4 bases respectively, with 13 bases between them. The CDR3 runs to 15 residues. CDR1 is LGHNA, CDR2 YSLEER, per germline. In DNA form, the CDR3 reads TGCGCCAGCAGCCAAGATCGGGCGGGGTTATACGAGCAGTACTTC. Protein sequence: CASSQDRAGLYEQYF.

A remark on this clone: Other DNA sequences within the sample encode an identical CDR3. This sequence joins TRBV10-1 and TRBJ2-2; TRBD2 agrees at 7 bases. Germline CDR1 reads WNHNN; CDR2 reads SYGVQD (reference sequence). With V trimmed by 9 bases and J by 1 base, 2 bases remained unmatched. This CDR3 has 13 residues. CDR3 sequence: CASSSGNTGELFF. The CDR3 coding sequence is TGCGCCAGTTCTAGCGGGAACACCGGGGAGCTGTTTTTT.

The V call is TRBV30, the J call TRBJ2-1; 13 bases line up with TRBD2. This CDR3 contains 14 residues. V dropped 5 bases and J dropped 9; count of bases not matched to a gene: 7. Germline V gene data show CDR1 as GTSNPN and CDR2 as SVGIG (reference sequence). CDR3 residues: CAWDGTSGTGEQFF. Here the CDR3 DNA reads TGTGCCTGGGACGGGACTAGCGGGACGGGTGAGCAGTTCTTC.

The rearrangement links TRBV19 to TRBJ1-4, with D unresolved. The V and J ends lost 2 bases and 6 bases respectively, with 19 bases between them. In germline, CDR1 is LNHDA, CDR2 SQIVND (reference sequence). The CDR3 has 17 residues. CDR3 in DNA: TGTGCCAGTAGTATACGGCGTTGGGGAATAGAATATGAAAAACTGTTTTTT. Its translation is CASSIRRWGIEYEKLFF.